Listed below are T cell receptor beta chains from one sample, sequenced in a study of cytomegalovirus exposure and HLA in healthy donors. Sequenced by immunoSEQ multiplex PCR; TCRdb stores in-frame clones only, minus some. The sample yields under 200,000 clones, about nine tenths seen once. Sequenced material: PBMCs. The receptor set was obtained from a woman in her thirties in good health and CMV-seronegative. CDR3s include the opening cysteine and the closing phenylalanine or tryptophan. D genes are given only for firm matches. Expanded clones get a size class; other rows say once, few or many, or leave the size out.

>TRBV7-2|NA|NA|TRBJ1-2
TGTGCCAGCAGCCCCCACTTAGGCAGGAACTATGGCTACACCTTC
CASSPHLGRNYGYTF
>TRBV5-4|NA|NA|TRBJ1-3
TGTGCCAGCAGCGTGACGGTGAGCTCTGGAAACACCATATATTTT
CASSVTVSSGNTIYF
>TRBV15|once|NA|TRBJ1-4
TGTGCCACCAGCAGAGATCTCCTAGGAGGGCCGAATAATGAAAAACTGTTTTTT
CATSRDLLGGPNNEKLFF
>TRBV7-3|NA|TRBD2|TRBJ2-1
TGTGCCAGCAGCTTAGGACTAGCGACCTACAATGAGCAGTTCTTC
CASSLGLATYNEQFF
>TRBV5-1|NA|NA|TRBJ2-2
TGCGCCAGCAGCTTGGCGGTTGCACCCGGGGCCGGGGAGCTGTTTTTT
CASSLAVAPGAGELFF
>TRBV27|NA|TRBD1|TRBJ2-5
TGTGCCAGCAGCCAAAGGGGACAGGGAGGGACCCAGTACTTC
CASSQRGQGGTQYF
>TRBV28|NA|TRBD1|TRBJ2-7
TGTGCCAGCAGTGCAACTGACAGGGGTTCCTACGAGCAGTACTTC
CASSATDRGSYEQYF
>TRBV2|few|TRBD1|TRBJ1-1
TGTGCCAGCACCGGACAGGGGATCTCTGAAGCTTTCTTT
CASTGQGISEAFF
>TRBV5-1|once|NA|TRBJ2-6
TGCGCCAGCAGCTTTTTGTTAGCCAGGGCCACCTCTGGGGCCAACGTCCTGACTTTC
CASSFLLARATSGANVLTF
>TRBV6-1|few|NA|TRBJ1-5
TGTGCCAGCAGTGAATTGCCCCAGCATTTT
CASSELPQHF
>TRBV30|NA|NA|TRBJ2-7
TGTGCCTGGAGTGTAAAACACGAGCAGTACTTC
CAWSVKHEQYF
>TRBV4-3|once|TRBD1|TRBJ1-2
TGCGCCAGCAGCCTCGGACAGGGCGACTATGGCTACACCTTC
CASSLGQGDYGYTF
>TRBV13|NA|NA|TRBJ2-2
TGTGCCAGCAGCTTAAGGACAGCGAACACCGGGGAGCTGTTTTTT
CASSLRTANTGELFF
>TRBV18|NA|NA|TRBJ2-7
TGTGCCAGCTCACCTCGGACAGACTCCTACGAGCAGTACTTC
CASSPRTDSYEQYF
>TRBV6-5|NA|NA|TRBJ2-3
TGTGCCGTCAAGGCGGGGACAGATACGCAGTATTTT
CAVKAGTDTQYF
>TRBV2|NA|TRBD1|TRBJ2-7
TGTGCCAGCAGCGCGGACAGGGGGTACGAGCAGTACTTC
CASSADRGYEQYF
>TRBV19|NA|TRBD1|TRBJ1-5
TGTGCCAGTAGTGGTTCACAGGGGGGTCAGCCCCAGCATTTT
CASSGSQGGQPQHF
>TRBV6-6|NA|NA|TRBJ2-7
TGTGCCAGCAGTTCACCACCAGCGGGTCTGTCCTACGAGCAGTACTTC
CASSSPPAGLSYEQYF
>TRBV5-6|NA|NA|TRBJ1-3
TGTGCCAGCAGCGACCCAAATGGGGCAGGGAAGGACACCATATATTTT
CASSDPNGAGKDTIYF
>TRBV10-3|once|NA|TRBJ2-1
TGTGCCATCGCCGGGAACCTGCGGGATGAGCAGTTCTTC
CAIAGNLRDEQFF
>TRBV11-2|NA|NA|TRBJ2-7
TGTGCCAGCAGCTTAGACGGGGGTTACAACGAGCAGTACTTC
CASSLDGGYNEQYF
>TRBV6-5|NA|NA|TRBJ2-2
TGTGCCAGCCGGCGGTACACCGGGGAGCTGTTTTTT
CASRRYTGELFF
>TRBV5-1|NA|NA|TRBJ1-2
TGCGCCAGCAGACATGCCATGGGATTGGAGCAGGACGGGACCCCGATCTACACCTTC
CASRHAMGLEQDGTPIYTF
>TRBV6-1|NA|NA|TRBJ2-7
TGTGCCAGCAGTGAAGCATACGAGCAGTACTTC
CASSEAYEQYF
>TRBV27|NA|NA|TRBJ2-1
TGTGCCAGGGCCCGGGGGGCAAGTTACAATGAGCAGTTCTTC
CARARGASYNEQFF
>TRBV2|once|TRBD1|TRBJ2-3
TGTGCCAGCAGCCAGACAGGGGTGGATACGCAGTATTTT
CASSQTGVDTQYF
>TRBV28|once|TRBD2|TRBJ2-3
TGTGCCAGCACCCTAGCGGGCACAGATACGCAGTATTTT
CASTLAGTDTQYF
>TRBV2|NA|NA|TRBJ1-2
TGTGCCAGCAGTGAGCAGGGCGGCTATGGCTACACCTTC
CASSEQGGYGYTF
>TRBV11-1|many|NA|TRBJ1-2
TGTGCCAGCAGCTCCGACAGTCTTAACTATGGCTACACCTTC
CASSSDSLNYGYTF
>TRBV30|NA|TRBD1|TRBJ2-7
TGTGCCTGGCTGCGGGGCGGGACAGGCTCCTACGAGCAGTACTTC
CAWLRGGTGSYEQYF
>TRBV19|NA|NA|TRBJ1-5
TGTGCCAGTAGTAAAACGGGACGGATCAATCAGCCCCAGCATTTT
CASSKTGRINQPQHF
>TRBV4-2|NA|TRBD2|TRBJ2-1
TGTGCCAGCAGCCAACCATTAGCGGGGGGGCCCTACAATGAGCAGTTCTTC
CASSQPLAGGPYNEQFF
>TRBV5-1|NA|NA|TRBJ2-5
TGCGCCAGCAGCTTGAGCTGGCAAGAGACCCAGTACTTC
CASSLSWQETQYF
>TRBV16|NA|NA|TRBJ1-1
TGTGCCAGCAGCCGGGGAGACACTGAAGCTTTCTTT
CASSRGDTEAFF
>TRBV11-3|NA|NA|TRBJ1-1
TGTGCCAGCAGCTCCGGAGAGTGGTTCGCTGAAGCTTTCTTT
CASSSGEWFAEAFF
>TRBV19|NA|TRBD2|TRBJ2-3
TGTGCCAGTAGAGGAACTAGCGGGAGTTTCATAAGCACAGATACGCAGTATTTT
CASRGTSGSFISTDTQYF
>TRBV30|few|NA|TRBJ1-2
TGTGCCTGGAGGGTCCTTACACCAGTCTATGGCTACACCTTC
CAWRVLTPVYGYTF
>TRBV5-1|NA|TRBD2|TRBJ2-3
TGCGCCAGCAGCTTGTTACTAGCGGGAGATACGCAGTATTTT
CASSLLLAGDTQYF
>TRBV9|NA|NA|TRBJ2-7
TGTGCCAGCAGCCCCCATTTGGACATGGGAGAGGAGCAGTACTTC
CASSPHLDMGEEQYF
>TRBV27|NA|NA|TRBJ1-1
TGTGCCAGCAGTTGGGCAGGAGGATACACTGAAGCTTTCTTT
CASSWAGGYTEAFF
>TRBV2|once|TRBD1|TRBJ2-1
TGTGCCAGCAGTTTAAGAGGGGGCGAGACTGAGCAGTTCTTC
CASSLRGGETEQFF
>TRBV9|NA|NA|TRBJ1-1
TGTGCCAGCAGCGTAGGGGTGGGGTCGCGGGGGGAAGCTTTCTTT
CASSVGVGSRGEAFF
>TRBV6-6|NA|NA|TRBJ2-7
TGTGCCAGCAGTTACTCGGACGGTTACGAGCAGTACTTC
CASSYSDGYEQYF
>TRBV30|many|NA|TRBJ1-2
TGTGCCTGGAGTGCGGGCTATGGCTACACCTTC
CAWSAGYGYTF
>TRBV9|NA|NA|TRBJ2-7
TGTGCCAGCAGCCCAAAGGGGGGGGACTCCTTCTACGAGCAGTACTTC
CASSPKGGDSFYEQYF
>TRBV7-2|NA|NA|TRBJ2-5
TGTGCCAGCAGCTTAGTCCTGGGGCAGCAAGAGACCCAGTACTTC
CASSLVLGQQETQYF
>TRBV4-3|NA|NA|TRBJ1-4
TGCGCCAGCAGCCAAGATTATGACAGCAGAAATGAAAAACTGTTTTTT
CASSQDYDSRNEKLFF
>TRBV6-5|NA|NA|TRBJ2-5
TGTGCCAGCAGTTACTCGGGCCAAGAGACCCAGTACTTC
CASSYSGQETQYF
>TRBV9|NA|NA|TRBJ1-1
TGTGCCAGCAGCGTAGATTCGGGGGGTGGTCGGACTGAAGCTTTCTTT
CASSVDSGGGRTEAFF
>TRBV7-2|NA|TRBD2|TRBJ2-5
TGTGCCAGCAGCTTAGGGTTTGGTAGCGGGTTAGAGACCCAGTACTTC
CASSLGFGSGLETQYF
>TRBV10-3|NA|NA|TRBJ1-1
TGTGCCATCAGTGAGTCGGGAGGAGGCACTGAAGCTTTCTTT
CAISESGGGTEAFF
>TRBV27|NA|TRBD1|TRBJ1-1
TGTGCCAGCAGTATAACGACAGGGGCGACTGAAGCTTTCTTT
CASSITTGATEAFF
>TRBV9|NA|TRBD2|TRBJ2-5
TGTGCCAGCAGCGTAGGGGGGGGTCTGGGAGAGACCCAGTACTTC
CASSVGGGLGETQYF
>TRBV15|once|TRBD2|TRBJ2-1
TGTGCCACCAGCAGGAGGACTAGCGAAAATGAGCAGTTCTTC
CATSRRTSENEQFF
>TRBV27|NA|NA|TRBJ1-2
TGTGCCAGCAGTCCGAGGGTCTATAACTATGGCTACACCTTC
CASSPRVYNYGYTF
>TRBV2|NA|NA|TRBJ2-7
TGTGCCAGCGACGACCCTACCACCTACGAGCAGTACTTC
CASDDPTTYEQYF
>TRBV10-3|once|NA|TRBJ1-1
TGTGCCATCAGTGGTCGATCGAGAGAGAACACTGAAGCTTTCTTT
CAISGRSRENTEAFF